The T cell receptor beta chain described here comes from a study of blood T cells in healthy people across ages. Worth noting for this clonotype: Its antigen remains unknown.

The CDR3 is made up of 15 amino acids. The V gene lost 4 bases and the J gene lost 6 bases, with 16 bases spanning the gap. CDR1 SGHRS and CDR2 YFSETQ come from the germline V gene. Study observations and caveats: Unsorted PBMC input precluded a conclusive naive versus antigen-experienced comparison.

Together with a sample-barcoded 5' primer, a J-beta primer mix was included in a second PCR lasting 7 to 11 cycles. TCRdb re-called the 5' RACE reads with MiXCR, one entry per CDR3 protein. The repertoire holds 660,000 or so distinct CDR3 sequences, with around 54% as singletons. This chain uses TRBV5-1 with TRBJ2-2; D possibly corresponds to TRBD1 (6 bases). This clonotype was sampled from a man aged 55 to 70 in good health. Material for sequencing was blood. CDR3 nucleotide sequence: TGCGCCAGCAGCCCCACGGCAGGGGAACCCGGGGAGCTGTTTTTT. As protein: CASSPTAGEPGELFF. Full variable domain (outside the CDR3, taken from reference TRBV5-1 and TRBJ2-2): KAGVTQTPRYLIKTRGQQVTLSCSPISGHRSVSWYQQTPGQGLQFLFEYFSETQRNKGNFPGRFSGRQFSNSRSEMNVSTLELGDSALYLCASSPTAGEPGELFFGEGSRLTVL.